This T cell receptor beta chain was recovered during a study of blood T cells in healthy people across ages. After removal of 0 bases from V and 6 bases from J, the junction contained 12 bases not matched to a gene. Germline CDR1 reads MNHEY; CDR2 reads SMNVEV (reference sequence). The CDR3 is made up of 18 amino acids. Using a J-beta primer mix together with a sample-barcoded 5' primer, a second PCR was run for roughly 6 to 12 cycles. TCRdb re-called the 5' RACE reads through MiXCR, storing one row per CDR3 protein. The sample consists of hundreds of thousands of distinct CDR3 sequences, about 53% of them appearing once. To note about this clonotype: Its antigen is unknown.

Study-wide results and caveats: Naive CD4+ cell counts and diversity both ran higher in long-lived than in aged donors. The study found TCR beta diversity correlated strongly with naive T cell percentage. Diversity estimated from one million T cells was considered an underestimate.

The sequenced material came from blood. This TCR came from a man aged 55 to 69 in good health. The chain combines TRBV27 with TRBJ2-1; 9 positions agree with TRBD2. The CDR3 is CASSLSSLPGRGGNEQFF. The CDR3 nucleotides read TGTGCCAGCAGTTTATCGAGCCTCCCGGGGCGGGGGGGCAATGAGCAGTTCTTC.